This TCR beta chain was recorded in a study of cytomegalovirus exposure and HLA in healthy donors (dated by TCRdb to the late 2010s). For the wider study: According to an earlier analysis of 587 of the donors, some 180 million T cells yielded 100 million or so unique TCR beta sequences and roughly 280 Gb of sequence data. An early release covering some 640 HLA-typed donors comprised about 320 gigabases of sequencing data and approximately 85 million unique TCR sequences. Among the approximately 400 genotyped donors, roughly 80% belonged to the genetic ancestry cluster associated with self-reported Caucasian donors. The study aimed to test whether signatures of past pathogen exposure could be identified by cataloging public T cell receptors. The study used immunosequencing to profile the T cell repertoires of around 600 subjects and linked those repertoires to cytomegalovirus serostatus. Along with the roughly 670-subject first cohort, a separate validation cohort of over 90 different subjects was used. To predict cytomegalovirus infection status, the study combined high-throughput TCR immunosequencing, statistical association of individual TCRs with disease status, and machine learning. A later analysis re-analyzed previously published TCR beta repertoires from roughly 600 donors and added high-resolution HLA genotyping to study TCR occurrence patterns. In the later analysis, no new phenotypic data were used to find candidate immune exposures; instead, reliance was placed on TCR beta sequences and their occurrence across donors. To decide whether each TCR beta V gene segment behaved as functional or pseudogenic, an earlier analysis of approximately 620 of the donors relied on high-throughput TCR beta sequencing. Donor age, sex, ethnicity and CMV serostatus were collected together with the repertoire data. In a later genetic analysis, genome-wide SNP genotypes for about 65% of the roughly 700 donors were used, and that subset was treated as a discovery cohort. All discovery cohort repertoires had been generated using a single sequencing platform. HLA typing included class I and class II loci at four-digit resolution. The number of donors typed differed by locus, with about 629-630 for A, B, C, DRB1 and DQB1, approximately 500 for DQA1, approximately 570 for DPA1, and some 450 for DPB1. Because of strong linkage in the cohort, four or five DR-DQ haplotypes were treated as single units for association and clustering. Across approximately 400 genotyped donors of the cohort, an average of approximately 240,000 unique TCR beta nucleotide sequences per donor were sequenced, and roughly 20% of those sequences were non-productive. Overall results and qualifications from the work: A later analysis associated about 17,000 TCR beta sequences with specific HLA alleles at a false discovery rate of 0.05. The cohort was sequenced for TCR beta chains only, and without alpha or paired-chain data the features that could be detected were limited. Several of the top co-occurrence clusters appeared to be linked to parvovirus B19, influenza, CMV and Epstein-Barr virus, according to a later analysis. The classifier was reported to diagnose cytomegalovirus status with high specificity and sensitivity in both the original cohort and the validation cohort. When HLA alleles, especially DR and DQ, strongly co-occurred, attributing TCR associations to individual alleles was difficult. The earlier analysis of 587 of the donors excluded around 17 rarely observed V segments, including chromosome 9 orphons, because counts were too low. Three of the identified cytomegalovirus-associated TCR beta chains were confirmed in vitro to be specific for cytomegalovirus antigens. Correlated functional status among segregating V segments might reflect linkage disequilibrium, but an unknown experimental factor could not be ruled out. CMV serostatus was the only immune exposure information available for the cohort. A further reported finding was that TCR beta sequences accurately predicted the HLA-A and HLA-B alleles for most subjects in the first cohort. According to a later analysis, most CMV-associated TCR beta chains appeared to be HLA-restricted, and the HLA associations seemed to be driven largely by CMV exposure. A later genetic analysis reported fewer N-insertions in productive TCRs among donors in an Asian-associated ancestry cluster than the approximately 670-donor mean. A cluster of highly shared sequence variants was judged likely to be a technical artifact of the sequencing pipeline. Broadly in line with IMGT annotations, most TCR beta V segments showed up in productive rearrangements about 87% or about 30% of the time in an earlier analysis of 587 of the donors. V-gene and J-gene trimming of TCR beta chains was associated with a missense DCLRE1C variant in a later genetic analysis, and the association was replicated in an independent cohort. Because HLA typing was missing for some donors at each locus, association tests included only the typed subset. The authors suggested that the approach could potentially be generalized to other disease states and immunological phenotypes. Most TCR sequences were seen in very few donors, while some public TCRs were found in many individuals. Sequencing depth was assumed to be roughly uniform across donors in the presence/absence analyses, though that assumption may not hold. In a later analysis, HLA-associated TCR beta chains were found to be more clonally expanded and to have lower generation probabilities than equally common non-associated chains. Because the 87-base-pair reads could not distinguish some IMGT-functional V segments, including TRBV6-2 and TRBV6-3, those segments were excluded. A total of 150 to 200 TCR beta chains were listed by the study as associated with cytomegalovirus. In a later analysis, the rate of TCR association differed among HLA loci, with DRB1 alleles having the most associated TCRs and HLA-C alleles having the fewest.

The cohort comprised fewer than 750 healthy bone marrow donors. At the time of sampling, all cohort members were nominally healthy, though unrecorded immune exposures were likely present. The donor was CMV seronegative and belonged to the group of 350 to 400 seronegative cohort members. A peripheral blood sample was collected from each donor, and TCR beta sequencing was performed on peripheral blood mononuclear cells. Genomic DNA extraction from the blood cell samples was performed with the Qiagen DNeasy Blood Extraction Kit. V is trimmed back by 4 bases and J by 8 bases, and the junction contains 6 bases that no gene match accounts for. The CDR3 measures 14 amino acids from cysteine to phenylalanine. The read is trimmed to its CDR3 DNA, 42 bases read in frame from base 1. The germline V gene yields MGHDK for CDR1 and SYGVNS for CDR2. Libraries came from the immunoSEQ multiplex PCR assay. For the multiplex PCR, a mixture combining 60 forward primers for TCR Vbeta segments and 13 reverse primers for TCR Jbeta segments was used. A multiplex PCR assay on genomic DNA amplified the CDR3 region of rearranged TCR beta genes. The Illumina HiSeq System was used to sequence the amplified TCR beta libraries as 87-base-pair reads. Turning to the authors' computational methods: In a later analysis, some 80 million unique TCR beta chains were counted across the 650 to 700 repertoires, and roughly 9.9 million of these chains were shared by at least two donors. Raw reads were error-corrected and collapsed into unique sequences by a nearest-neighbor algorithm in which closely related sequences were merged to remove PCR and sequencing errors. V, D and J gene segments were assigned by aligning CDR3 sequences to IMGT reference sequences. For a sequence to be retained, at least a six-nucleotide match to both a V gene segment and a J gene segment was required. Rearrangements were called productive when the CDR3 lacked stop codons and stayed in frame with V and J; all others were non-productive. CDR3 was defined according to IMGT convention as the region running from the second conserved V-encoded cysteine to the conserved J-encoded phenylalanine. The earlier analysis of roughly 590 of the donors excluded any sequence lacking an unambiguous match to a single V gene segment. In an earlier analysis of almost 600 of the donors, a V segment was called functional when productive rearrangements were above 56.7%, and segregating when the standard deviation between donors exceeded 5%. To diagnose cytomegalovirus status from the catalog of TCR beta chain sequences, a statistical classification framework was built. In a later analysis, V and J genes were assigned by comparing TCR nucleotide sequences against IMGT/GENE-DB human TR gene sequences. Using the TCRdist pipeline, a later analysis assigned CDR3 sequences along with most-parsimonious VDJ recombination scenarios. In a later analysis, each TCR beta chain was defined by its CDR3 amino acid sequence together with its V-gene family, and reads lacking a unique V-gene family were excluded. A later analysis removed 592 highly shared, low-generation-probability nucleotide sequences to deal with suspected cross-contamination and a sequencing artifact. A later analysis calculated a clonal expansion index for each public chain from normalized within-repertoire ranks of inferred template counts. Generation probabilities in a later analysis came from a VDJ recombination model fitted to out-of-frame rearrangements, and those results were checked against IGoR. Hypergeometric tests were used in a later analysis to score TCR-TCR, TCR-HLA and TCR-CMV co-occurrence, with a repertoire-size bias correction applied to the TCR pairs. A later analysis estimated false discovery rates by permuting HLA or CMV assignments 20 times. A later analysis grouped co-occurring TCRs with DBSCAN, adding TCRdist sequence similarity when clustering within HLA-allele-positive subsets. Repertoires with fewer than 30,000 or more than 120,000 public chains, plus five repertoires with anomalous nucleotide sharing, were excluded from co-occurrence clustering. TCRdb mirrors the immuneACCESS table, restricted to in-frame sequences. Some clones are absent from its copies; in checked studies, under half trace to an unresolved V gene, and the reason for the others is unknown. V and J calls and clone size are as listed in that table; D and trimming were resolved from the DNA. The sample table lists approximately 150,000 clones, around 65% of them with a count of one. The top ten clones comprise around 6% of the sample.

Comments on this clone: The antigen it recognizes is unknown. No per-base quality is available; no much larger clone lies one base away.

In this chain, TRBV25-1 is recombined with TRBJ1-4, with TRBD1 matching 8 junction bases. The sequence derives from an older woman in good health and CMV-seronegative. The sample consisted of PBMCs. DNA sequence: TGTGCCAGCAGTGCTCCGGGACAGGAGGAAAAACTGTTTTTT. Translated, it reads CASSAPGQEEKLFF.